Included here is one T cell receptor beta chain sequence, with context. Antigen unknown. This sample stems from a study of lymphopenia after photon versus proton radiotherapy. Overall study results and limits: Only patients who died were analyzed for survival; proton advantage is unproven. Post-nadir diversity loss with photons came from oligoclonal expansion, particularly CD8+ Temra cells.

V shed 6 bases, J shed 6 bases, and the junction held 8 bases outside the gene matches. CDR1 and CDR2 (germline): MDHEN, SYDVKM. The CDR3 covers 13 residues. Produced via immunoSEQ multiplex PCR; TCRdb's table is partial and in-frame only. The sample has roughly 67,000 clones; about nine tenths are singletons. The sequence was obtained from a woman in her sixties or seventies with pancreatic cancer. Here the sequenced sample was peripheral blood, taken from a patient treated with photon-based radiotherapy. The genes are TRBV28 and TRBJ2-7; 7 nucleotides match TRBD2. CDR3 sequence: CASRTSALSEQYF. Here the CDR3 DNA reads TGTGCCAGCAGAACTAGCGCCCTGTCCGAGCAGTACTTC.